The 11 T cell receptor beta chains listed next were all sequenced from one sample in a study of post-analysis software for immune sequencing data (dated by TCRdb to about 2015). Overall study results and their limits: Patients showed significantly higher frequencies than controls for a few TRBV segments, among them TRBV5-6, TRBV5-1 and TRBV20-1.

These receptors have no known antigen. Libraries were made using PCR. Sequenced using an Illumina HiSeq 2500. To reduce PCR and sequencing biases, unique molecular identifiers were built into the TCR beta cDNA libraries. The public reads were quality trimmed at Q25 with fastp and then assembled into clones with MiXCR by TCRdb, keeping productive beta chains. Merged by CDR3 protein, the rows form single entries marked with the most common genes and DNA. This sample has 450,000 to 650,000 distinct CDR3 sequences in its table, and roughly 40% of those were observed once. More than 1.5% of the sample goes to the ten largest clones. The sample taken for sequencing was blood. The receptors derive from a girl between 10 and 17 years old with multiple sclerosis.

CDR3 nucleotides: TGTGCCAGCAGTGAGAGTTGGGCGGCGGGCGAGCAGTACTTC. It specifies CASSESWAAGEQYF. The chain links TRBV2 to TRBJ2-5, with a weak D call TRBD2 (5 bases). The J call may be wrong; the DNA end is better matched by TRBJ2-7. CDR3 size: 14 residues. From germline, CDR1 is SNHLY and CDR2 FYNNEI.

This clonotype was observed a handful of times. Here the CDR3 reads CASSLQGHQPQHF. The DNA for the CDR3 is TGTGCCAGCAGTTTGCAGGGCCATCAGCCCCAGCATTTT. V is TRBV12-3 or TRBV12-4 and J is TRBJ1-5, with a weak D call TRBD1 (5 bases). There are 13 residues in the CDR3. V gave up 3 bases and J gave up 5 bases, with 8 bases separating them.

Details on this clonotype: A read error may be the cause here, since a much bigger clone is one base away. The gene calls are TRBV4-1 and TRBJ2-7, with 11 bases matching TRBD2. CDR1 MGHRA and CDR2 YSYEKL come from the germline V gene. The CDR3 is 16 residues long. J was trimmed by 7 bases and V by 2 bases; bases with no gene match: 10. The CDR3 loop is CASSQLAGGMSDEQYF. DNA of the CDR3: TGCGCCAGCAGCCAACTAGCGGGGGGAATGAGCGATGAGCAGTACTTC.

This clonotype was counted only a few times. This chain uses TRBV4-1 with TRBJ2-3; D unclear. The V gene lost 0 bases and the J gene lost 1 base, with 11 bases spanning the gap. The CDR3 extends over 16 amino acids. Germline V gene data show CDR1 as MGHRA and CDR2 as YSYEKL. The CDR3 here is CASSQDDSSGTDTQYF. CDR3 DNA: TGCGCCAGCAGCCAAGATGATAGCTCCGGCACAGATACGCAGTATTTT.

Only a few counts were recorded for this clonotype. J is TRBJ2-7 and V is TRBV25-1, with 10 bases matching TRBD2. This CDR3 is built from 16 residues. Germline lookup yields CDR1 MGHDK and CDR2 SYGVNS. J was trimmed by 7 bases and V by 1 base; bases with no gene match: 10. The DNA of the CDR3 is TGTGCCAGCAGTGAATTATTGCTAGCGGGAGCGCGGGAGCAGTACTTC. Protein product: CASSELLLAGAREQYF.

The CDR3 reads CASSAGTINEQFF. Written as DNA, the CDR3 is TGTGCCAGCAGCGCCGGGACTATAAATGAGCAGTTCTTC. V usage is TRBV7-3 and J usage is TRBJ2-1; 7 positions agree with TRBD2. The CDR3 is made up of 13 amino acids. V was clipped by 5 bases and J by 7 bases; unmatched bases: 5. Germline V lookup: CDR1 SGHTA, CDR2 FQGTGA. The whole variable domain, filled in from reference TRBV7-3 and TRBJ2-1, reads GAGVSQTPSNKVTEKGKYVELRCDPISGHTALYWYRQSLGQGPEFLIYFQGTGAADDSGLPNDRFFAVRPEGSVSTLKIQRTERGDSAVYLCASSAGTINEQFFGPGTRLTVL.

This clonotype appeared a few times. J is TRBJ2-7 and V is TRBV12-3 or TRBV12-4; the D is unclear. Trimming took off 6 bases at V and 0 bases at J, with 9 bases between the two ends. This CDR3 contains 13 residues. CDR3 nucleotides: TGTGCCAGCAGCCAAGACATCTCCTACGAGCAGTACTTC. Its translation is CASSQDISYEQYF.

This clonotype was counted between two and nine times. The chain is built from TRBV4-1 and TRBJ2-7; D ambiguous. V was pared by 1 base and J by 5 bases, with 9 bases between. This CDR3 comprises 13 residues. Germline CDR1 MGHRA, CDR2 YSYEKL. CDR3 nucleotide sequence: TGCGCCAGCAGCCAAGGGCTGGCAGACGAGCAGTACTTC. Its protein is CASSQGLADEQYF.

This clonotype came up once. V gene TRBV12-3 or TRBV12-4 combines with J gene TRBJ1-5; D is perhaps TRBD1 (5 bases). With 8 bases removed from V and 4 bases from J, the gap between germline ends came to 15 bases. The length of the CDR3 is 14 residues. The CDR3 nucleotides read TGTGCCAGCGCCCCCGACAGCAGTAATCAGCCCCAGCATTTT. Protein product: CASAPDSSNQPQHF.

The chain has TRBV5-1 and TRBJ2-5; possibly TRBD1 for D (5 bases). Germline V gene sequence: CDR1 SGHRS, CDR2 YFSETQ. V lost 1 base and J lost 6, with 19 bases in between. This CDR3 has 16 residues. The CDR3 sequence is CASSLISQGSGQTQYF. In DNA form, the CDR3 reads TGCGCCAGCAGCTTGATCTCCCAGGGCAGTGGGCAGACCCAGTACTTC.

V gene TRBV27 combines with J gene TRBJ1-2; TRBD1 agrees at 8 bases. Germline CDR1 is MNHEY and CDR2 is SMNVEV (reference sequence). The CDR3 has 17 residues. The V gene end was trimmed by 8 bases and the J gene end by 0 bases; junction bases not matched to a gene: 14. CDR3 sequence (DNA): TGTGCCAGCGCGGACAGGGAAGCCTCGCCCTCTAACTATGGCTACACCTTC. Its protein is CASADREASPSNYGYTF.